The entry below gives a single T cell receptor (beta chain) sequence along with its context. As yet, its antigen is unknown. This entry comes from a study of cytomegalovirus exposure and HLA in healthy donors. The study, taken as a whole, reports: Association with HLA alleles at 0.05 false discovery rate was found for approximately 18,000 TCR beta sequences in a later analysis.

The study ran its PCR with 60 Vbeta and 13 Jbeta primers. Measured with immunoSEQ multiplex PCR; TCRdb has only the in-frame clones, and not every one. Of about 140,000 clones listed, just under 85% are singletons. Trimming pared 7 bases from V and 9 bases from J, leaving 19 bases between. Looked up from germline, CDR1 is MNHNS and CDR2 is SASEGT. The CDR3 has 15 residues. This receptor was identified in a man aged 25 to 40 in good health and CMV-seropositive. V usage is TRBV6-1 and J usage is TRBJ1-6; perhaps TRBD1 as D (5 bases). The specimen sequenced was PBMCs. CDR3 sequence (DNA): TGTGCCAGCAACCGGGACGGGGGAATATTTTCACCCCTCCACTTT. This gives the protein CASNRDGGIFSPLHF.